The 8 T cell receptor beta chains reported below all come from one sample, sequenced in a study of blood T cell repertoires in COVID-19. Clones were read by immunoSEQ multiplex PCR, and TCRdb kept only the in-frame ones, dropping some. The data hold 310,000 or so clones, with approximately 91% observed a single time. Source material: PBMCs or T cells enriched from blood (not recorded which). These receptors were obtained from a woman aged 40 to 50 who had recovered from COVID-19.

V gene TRBV12-3 or TRBV12-4 combines with J gene TRBJ1-2; D remains unclear. Trimming took off 3 bases at V and 4 bases at J, with 9 bases between the two ends. This CDR3 is 13 amino acids long. CDR3 sequence reads: CASSLVARYGYTF. In DNA, the CDR3 is TGTGCCAGCAGTTTGGTAGCTCGCTATGGCTACACCTTC.

The genes are TRBV2 and TRBJ1-6, with unresolved D. Germline CDR1 SNHLY, CDR2 FYNNEI. V lost 5 bases, J lost 6 bases, and 11 bases lay in between. The CDR3 loop spans 14 amino acids. The DNA of the CDR3 is TGTGCCAGCAGTCAAACAGAACTTAATTCACCCCTCCACTTT. It yields the protein CASSQTELNSPLHF.

The V call is TRBV21-1, the J call TRBJ1-4. TRBV21-1 is classified as a pseudogene. The length of the CDR3 is 15 residues. CDR3 protein: CASSKVRPLQIPLFF. The CDR3 coding sequence is TGTGCCAGCAGCAAAGTGCGGCCGCTCCAGATTCCACTGTTTTTT.

The chain links TRBV6-6 to TRBJ2-1; D ambiguous. CDR1 is MNHNY, CDR2 SVGAGI, per germline (reference sequence). Between the trimmed V and J ends, which lost 6 bases and 6 bases, there was a span of 3 bases. CDR3 length equals 10 residues. The CDR3 nucleotides read TGTGCCAGCAGGGCCAATGAGCAGTTCTTC. Translating gives CASRANEQFF.

The chain combines TRBV28 with TRBJ1-5; 8 nucleotides line up with TRBD1. This CDR3 has 13 amino acids. Germline trimming cut 6 bases from V and 7 bases from J; bases unmatched to any gene: 5. Germline lookup yields CDR1 MDHEN and CDR2 SYDVKM. CDR3 amino acids: CASRLTGVQPQHF. Written as DNA, the CDR3 is TGTGCCAGCAGATTGACAGGGGTCCAGCCCCAGCATTTT.

V usage is TRBV5-1 and J usage is TRBJ2-5, with 7 bases that match TRBD2. The CDR3 runs to 14 residues. From germline, CDR1 is SGHRS and CDR2 YFSETQ. Trimming took 7 bases from V and 0 from J; bases not matched to a gene: 6. As DNA, the CDR3 is TGCGCCAGCGGGGAGGGTGAGTACCAAGAGACCCAGTACTTC. It encodes CASGEGEYQETQYF.

The rearrangement uses TRBV5-4 and TRBJ2-5; TRBD1 might be the D (7 bases). The CDR3 runs to 13 residues. V lost 6 bases and J lost 4, with 13 bases in between. Germline CDR1 reads SGHNT; CDR2 reads YYREEE (reference sequence). CDR3 DNA sequence: TGTGCCAGCAACCTGCAGGGGGGAGAGACCCAGTACTTC. Translated, it gives CASNLQGGETQYF.

The chain is built from TRBV7-9 and TRBJ2-1; 7 bases are a match to TRBD1. V lost 5 bases and J lost 7; bases outside the gene matches: 14. The CDR3 is 16 amino acids. CDR1 and CDR2 (germline): SEHNR, FQNEAQ (reference sequence). The CDR3 here is CASSPRQGSLRNEQFF. CDR3 coding DNA: TGTGCCAGCAGCCCCCGACAGGGATCCCTGAGGAATGAGCAGTTCTTC.